This TCR beta chain was found in a study of blood T cell repertoires in COVID-19. Across the study: From T cells, B-cell-depleted T cells, or PBMCs came the material, which was cDNA or gDNA.

In the original analysis: Amplifying reference gene primers gave estimates of nucleated cell counts. Using immunoSEQ multiplex PCR, the repertoire was profiled, and TCRdb retains in-frame clones only, with some absent. V and J calls and clone size are given by that table; D and trimming were obtained from the DNA. The table includes 250,000 or so clones, 70% to 85% detected once. V gave up 7 bases and J gave up 2 bases, with 11 bases separating them. Germline CDR1 and CDR2: WNHNN and SYGVQD (reference sequence). The CDR3 sequence is 13 residues long. This sequence originates from a woman of 80 years or more with acute or convalescent COVID-19. The chain links TRBV10-1 to TRBJ2-5; D is perhaps TRBD1 (6 bases). Material: peripheral blood. The CDR3 DNA sequence: TGCGCCAGCACTCAGGGGAGTCAAGAGACCCAGTACTTC. Its protein product is CASTQGSQETQYF.